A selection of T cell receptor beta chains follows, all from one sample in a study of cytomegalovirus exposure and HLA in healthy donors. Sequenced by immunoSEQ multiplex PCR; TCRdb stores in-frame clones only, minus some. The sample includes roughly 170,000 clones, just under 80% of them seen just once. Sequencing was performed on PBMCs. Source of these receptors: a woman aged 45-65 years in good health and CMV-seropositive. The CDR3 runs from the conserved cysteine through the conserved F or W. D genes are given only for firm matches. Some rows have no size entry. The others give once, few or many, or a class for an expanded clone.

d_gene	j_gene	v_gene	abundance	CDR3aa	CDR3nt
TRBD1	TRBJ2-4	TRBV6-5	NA	CASSYGTDKNIQYF	TGTGCCAGCAGTTACGGGACAGACAAAAACATTCAGTACTTC
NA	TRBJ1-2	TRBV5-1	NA	CASSPGVGYGYTF	TGCGCCAGCAGCCCCGGGGTTGGCTATGGCTACACCTTC
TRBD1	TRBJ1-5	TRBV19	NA	CASSIPNGQGPQHF	TGTGCCAGTAGTATACCCAATGGACAGGGCCCCCAGCATTTT
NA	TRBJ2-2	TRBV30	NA	CAWSWKAANTGELFF	TGTGCCTGGAGTTGGAAGGCGGCGAACACCGGGGAGCTGTTTTTT
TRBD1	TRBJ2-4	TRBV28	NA	CASSYTGTGGSKNIQYF	TGTGCCAGCAGTTATACCGGGACAGGGGGATCCAAAAACATTCAGTACTTC
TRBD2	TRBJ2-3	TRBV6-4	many	CASSLAGGTDTQYF	TGTGCCAGCAGTCTAGCGGGGGGCACAGATACGCAGTATTTT
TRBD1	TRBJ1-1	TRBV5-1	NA	CASSLTGAPGTGAFF	TGCGCCAGCAGCTTGACAGGGGCCCCGGGGACTGGAGCTTTCTTT
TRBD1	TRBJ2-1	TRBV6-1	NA	CASRPGQGVPSQFF	TGTGCCAGCAGGCCGGGACAGGGGGTACCTTCCCAGTTCTTC
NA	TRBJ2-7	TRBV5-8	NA	CASSLGQGLYEQYF	TGTGCCAGCAGCTTGGGGCAGGGACTCTACGAGCAGTACTTC
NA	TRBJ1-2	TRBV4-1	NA	CASSQVEGGSGNGYTF	TGCGCCAGCAGCCAAGTGGAAGGGGGAAGTGGGAATGGCTACACCTTC
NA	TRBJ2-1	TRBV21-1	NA	CASSKPLGGESYNEQFF	TGTGCCAGCAGCAAACCCCTCGGCGGGGAGTCCTACAATGAGCAGTTCTTC
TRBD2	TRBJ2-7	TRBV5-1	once	CASSPEGRVTYEQYF	TGCGCCAGCAGCCCGGAAGGGAGGGTGACCTACGAGCAGTACTTC
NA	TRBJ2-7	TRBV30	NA	CAWSVGRGAYEQYF	TGTGCCTGGAGTGTGGGCAGGGGGGCCTACGAGCAGTACTTC
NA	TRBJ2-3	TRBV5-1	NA	CASRETRDTQYF	TGCGCCAGCAGAGAGACGCGGGATACGCAGTATTTT
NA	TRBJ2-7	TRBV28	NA	CASSYKGGYEQYF	TGTGCCAGCAGTTATAAAGGGGGTTACGAGCAGTACTTC
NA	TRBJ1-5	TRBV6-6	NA	CASTGQAQPQHF	TGTGCCAGCACGGGACAAGCTCAGCCCCAGCATTTT
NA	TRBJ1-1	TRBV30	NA	CAWIGGLGGFAEAFF	TGTGCCTGGATAGGCGGCCTCGGAGGGTTCGCTGAAGCTTTCTTT
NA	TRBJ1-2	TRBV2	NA	CASIEGSYGYTF	TGTGCCAGCATAGAGGGCTCCTATGGCTACACCTTC
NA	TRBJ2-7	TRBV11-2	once	CASSIGQRRSSYDQYF	TGTGCCAGCAGCATAGGACAGCGACGATCCTCCTACGACCAGTACTTC
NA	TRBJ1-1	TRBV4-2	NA	CASSAPGGLNTEAFF	TGTGCCAGCAGCGCTCCCGGAGGTTTGAACACTGAAGCTTTCTTT
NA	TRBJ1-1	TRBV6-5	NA	CASSPLRDTEAFF	TGTGCCAGCAGTCCCCTGAGGGACACTGAAGCTTTCTTT
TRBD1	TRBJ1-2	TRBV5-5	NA	CASSLETGDGYTF	TGTGCCAGCAGCTTAGAGACAGGGGATGGCTACACCTTC
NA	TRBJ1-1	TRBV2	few	CASSQTLGAEAFF	TGTGCCAGTTCCCAGACCTTAGGGGCTGAAGCTTTCTTT
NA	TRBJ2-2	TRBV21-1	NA	CASSRDRGQNTGELFF	TGTGCCAGCAGCAGAGACAGGGGTCAAAACACCGGGGAGCTGTTTTTT
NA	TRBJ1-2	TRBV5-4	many	CASSLQLGDYGYTF	TGTGCCAGCAGCTTGCAGTTAGGGGACTATGGCTACACCTTC
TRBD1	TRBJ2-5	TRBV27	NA	CASSLEQGVTPQYF	TGTGCCAGCAGTTTGGAACAGGGGGTTACCCCCCAGTACTTC
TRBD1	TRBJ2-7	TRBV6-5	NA	CASRTGVPYEQYF	TGTGCCAGCAGGACAGGGGTGCCCTACGAGCAGTACTTC
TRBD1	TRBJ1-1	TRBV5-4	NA	CASSAGQGNEAFF	TGTGCCAGCAGCGCGGGACAGGGGAATGAAGCTTTCTTT
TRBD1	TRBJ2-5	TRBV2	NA	CASSAARGMETQYF	TGTGCCAGCAGTGCGGCCAGGGGGATGGAGACCCAGTACTTC
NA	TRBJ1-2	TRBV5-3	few	CARTYPLRGYGYTF	TGTGCCAGAACTTACCCCCTACGGGGGTATGGCTACACCTTC
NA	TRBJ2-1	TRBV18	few	CASSPLGDNEQFF	TGTGCCAGCTCACCACTCGGGGACAATGAGCAGTTCTTC
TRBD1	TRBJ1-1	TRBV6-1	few	CASSVTGGRAEAFF	TGTGCCAGCAGTGTTACAGGGGGCCGGGCTGAAGCTTTCTTT
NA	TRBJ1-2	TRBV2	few	CASSERATNYGYTF	TGTGCCAGCAGTGAAAGAGCCACTAACTATGGCTACACCTTC
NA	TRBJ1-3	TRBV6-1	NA	CASSVTERNTIYF	TGTGCCAGCAGTGTTACCGAGAGAAACACCATATATTTT
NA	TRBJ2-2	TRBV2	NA	CASTPGSGELFF	TGTGCCAGCACCCCGGGGAGCGGGGAGCTGTTTTTT
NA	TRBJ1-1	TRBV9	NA	CASRPHGGGNTEAFF	TGTGCCAGCAGGCCCCACGGGGGGGGGAACACTGAAGCTTTCTTT
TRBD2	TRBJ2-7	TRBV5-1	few	CASSLLAGEQYEQYF	TGCGCCAGCAGCTTACTAGCGGGGGAACAGTACGAGCAGTACTTC
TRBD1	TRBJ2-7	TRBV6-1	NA	CASSRTGYEQYF	TGTGCCAGCAGCCGGACAGGCTACGAGCAGTACTTC
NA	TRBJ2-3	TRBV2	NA	CAGGSGADTQYF	TGTGCCGGAGGGAGCGGAGCAGATACGCAGTATTTT
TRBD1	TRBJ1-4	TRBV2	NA	CASTPPPGQGQEKLFF	TGTGCCAGCACCCCTCCCCCGGGACAGGGCCAAGAAAAACTGTTTTTT
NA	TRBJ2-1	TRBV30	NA	CAWSVRTGFSSYNEQFF	TGTGCCTGGAGTGTACGAACAGGGTTTAGCTCCTACAATGAGCAGTTCTTC
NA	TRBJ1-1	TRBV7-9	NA	CASSPGWNTEAFF	TGTGCCAGCAGCCCGGGATGGAACACTGAAGCTTTCTTT
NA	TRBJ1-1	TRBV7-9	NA	CASSLARTDKAFF	TGTGCCAGCAGCTTAGCGAGGACAGACAAAGCTTTCTTT
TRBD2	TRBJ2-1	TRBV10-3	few	CAIRPSSGGNNEQFF	TGTGCCATCAGACCTAGTAGCGGGGGAAACAATGAGCAGTTCTTC
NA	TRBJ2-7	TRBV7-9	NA	CASSLDGEAYEQYF	TGTGCCAGCAGCTTAGATGGGGAGGCCTACGAGCAGTACTTC
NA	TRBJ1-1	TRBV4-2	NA	CASSQNPGTLSYTEAFF	TGTGCCAGCAGCCAAAATCCCGGGACACTCTCTTACACTGAAGCTTTCTTT
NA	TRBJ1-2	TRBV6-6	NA	CASSYSGGRYYGYTF	TGTGCCAGCAGTTACTCGGGGGGGCGCTACTATGGCTACACCTTC
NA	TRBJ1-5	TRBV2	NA	CASSRRRTEPQHF	TGTGCCAGCAGTAGACGACGGACAGAGCCCCAGCATTTT